This is a list of T cell receptor beta chains from one sample in a study of beta chain features in type 1 diabetes. The method was immunoSEQ multiplex PCR; TCRdb's version includes in-frame clones alone and lacks a portion of them. The sample yields roughly 140,000 clones, 6.9% seen once. The specimen sequenced was central memory CD4+ T cells from blood. The origin of the receptors is a woman aged 25 to 39 in good health. Each CDR3 is given with its conserved first and last residue. The order of the fields is CDR3 DNA, CDR3 protein, J gene, clone size, V gene, D gene. D genes are given only for firm matches. Some rows have no size entry. The others give once, few or many, or a class for an expanded clone.

CDR3nt: TGCGCCAGCAGCAAAGGACTAGCGGGAGGAATAGGCTCCTACAATGAGCAGTTCTTC
CDR3aa: CASSKGLAGGIGSYNEQFF
j_gene: TRBJ2-1
abundance: -
v_gene: TRBV5-1
d_gene: TRBD2

CDR3nt: TGTGCCGGGCGACAGGCCCTGTCAGAGACCCAGTACTTC
CDR3aa: CAGRQALSETQYF
j_gene: TRBJ2-5
abundance: -
v_gene: TRBV28
d_gene: -

CDR3nt: TGTGCCAGCAGCTCGTCCCAAGAGACCCAGTACTTC
CDR3aa: CASSSSQETQYF
j_gene: TRBJ2-5
abundance: few
v_gene: TRBV7-6
d_gene: -

CDR3nt: TGTGCCACCAGCAGAGGGGGGGTTTCCAAAGAGACCCAGTACTTC
CDR3aa: CATSRGGVSKETQYF
j_gene: TRBJ2-5
abundance: -
v_gene: TRBV15
d_gene: -

CDR3nt: TGTGCCAGCAGCCCCGGGACAGGGCTCTACGAGCAGTACTTC
CDR3aa: CASSPGTGLYEQYF
j_gene: TRBJ2-7
abundance: few
v_gene: TRBV13
d_gene: TRBD1

CDR3nt: TGTGCCAGCAGCCCCCGCTCGGACAGGGGGAGTGAAGCTTTCTTT
CDR3aa: CASSPRSDRGSEAFF
j_gene: TRBJ1-1
abundance: few
v_gene: TRBV7-9
d_gene: TRBD1

CDR3nt: TGTGCCAGCAGAAGGACTAGCGGAAAGCAGTTCTTC
CDR3aa: CASRRTSGKQFF
j_gene: TRBJ2-1
abundance: few
v_gene: TRBV6-5
d_gene: TRBD2

CDR3nt: TGTGCCAGCAGCTTAGCTGGCGGGAGCCAATACGAGCAGTACTTC
CDR3aa: CASSLAGGSQYEQYF
j_gene: TRBJ2-7
abundance: few
v_gene: TRBV11-2
d_gene: TRBD2

CDR3nt: TGTGCCTGGGGGACAGGGCCGAACACCGGGGAGCTGTTTTTT
CDR3aa: CAWGTGPNTGELFF
j_gene: TRBJ2-2
abundance: -
v_gene: TRBV30
d_gene: TRBD1

CDR3nt: TGTGCCAGCAGCATCCCCGGGACAGCTTACACAGATACGCAGTATTTT
CDR3aa: CASSIPGTAYTDTQYF
j_gene: TRBJ2-3
abundance: few
v_gene: TRBV21-1
d_gene: -

CDR3nt: TGTGCCAGCACCCTTACTGGAAACACCATATATTTT
CDR3aa: CASTLTGNTIYF
j_gene: TRBJ1-3
abundance: few
v_gene: TRBV6-1
d_gene: -

CDR3nt: TGTGCCAGCAGTTACCGAGGGACAACTAAGTCCGAGACCCAGTACTTC
CDR3aa: CASSYRGTTKSETQYF
j_gene: TRBJ2-5
abundance: -
v_gene: TRBV6-5
d_gene: -

CDR3nt: TGTGCCAGCAGTTTATCCATTTCCGACAGGGTCTATGGCTACACCTTC
CDR3aa: CASSLSISDRVYGYTF
j_gene: TRBJ1-2
abundance: -
v_gene: TRBV28
d_gene: TRBD1

CDR3nt: TGTGCCAGCAGCCCAAGTGTAGCGGGAGTGGGCAATGAGCAGTTCTTC
CDR3aa: CASSPSVAGVGNEQFF
j_gene: TRBJ2-1
abundance: many
v_gene: TRBV7-2
d_gene: TRBD2

CDR3nt: TGTGCCAGCAGCCCCGGGGGACCAGGGGGTGATTACACTGAAGCTTTCTTT
CDR3aa: CASSPGGPGGDYTEAFF
j_gene: TRBJ1-1
abundance: -
v_gene: TRBV7-9
d_gene: TRBD1

CDR3nt: TGCGCCAGCAGCCAAGATCCCCCCGGACTAGCGGGAGTTGCGGATACGCAGTATTTT
CDR3aa: CASSQDPPGLAGVADTQYF
j_gene: TRBJ2-3
abundance: -
v_gene: TRBV4-3
d_gene: TRBD2

CDR3nt: TGTGCCAGCAGCTTATCACTAGCGGGCCTCTACAATGAGCAGTTCTTC
CDR3aa: CASSLSLAGLYNEQFF
j_gene: TRBJ2-1
abundance: few
v_gene: TRBV5-4
d_gene: TRBD2

CDR3nt: TGTGCCAGCAGCGATGGTTCCTTAGCGGGACCCTCCTACAATGAGCAGTTCTTC
CDR3aa: CASSDGSLAGPSYNEQFF
j_gene: TRBJ2-1
abundance: many
v_gene: TRBV28
d_gene: TRBD2

CDR3nt: TGCGCCAGCAGCCAAGCCCGGGTAGGTGGCTACACCTTC
CDR3aa: CASSQARVGGYTF
j_gene: TRBJ1-2
abundance: few
v_gene: TRBV4-3
d_gene: -

CDR3nt: TGCAGCGCCGTAGCGAGGAACACCGGGGAGCTGTTTTTT
CDR3aa: CSAVARNTGELFF
j_gene: TRBJ2-2
abundance: -
v_gene: TRBV29-1
d_gene: -

CDR3nt: TGTGCCAGCAGCACTAGCGGGGTCGGAGAGACCCAGTACTTC
CDR3aa: CASSTSGVGETQYF
j_gene: TRBJ2-5
abundance: -
v_gene: TRBV7-9
d_gene: TRBD2

CDR3nt: TGCAGCGTCGGTAGGCGGGACGGAGAAGCTTTCTTT
CDR3aa: CSVGRRDGEAFF
j_gene: TRBJ1-1
abundance: many
v_gene: TRBV29-1
d_gene: -

CDR3nt: TGTGCCAGCAGCGGCGGACAGGGGGCCTACAATGAGCAGTTCTTC
CDR3aa: CASSGGQGAYNEQFF
j_gene: TRBJ2-1
abundance: many
v_gene: TRBV7-2
d_gene: TRBD1

CDR3nt: TGTGCCAGCTCACCACCGTGGGGCCACGAGCAGTACTTC
CDR3aa: CASSPPWGHEQYF
j_gene: TRBJ2-7
abundance: -
v_gene: TRBV18
d_gene: -

CDR3nt: TGTGCCAGCAGCTTAGACCAGTACGAGCAGTACTTC
CDR3aa: CASSLDQYEQYF
j_gene: TRBJ2-7
abundance: few
v_gene: TRBV7-9
d_gene: -

CDR3nt: TGTGCCAGCAGTATGGGACTCAACTCTGGAAACACCATATATTTT
CDR3aa: CASSMGLNSGNTIYF
j_gene: TRBJ1-3
abundance: few
v_gene: TRBV6-6
d_gene: -

CDR3nt: TGTGCCAGCAGTTTATTGGGGGGGAGAGAGACCCAGTACTTC
CDR3aa: CASSLLGGRETQYF
j_gene: TRBJ2-5
abundance: few
v_gene: TRBV27
d_gene: TRBD2

CDR3nt: TGTGCCAGCAGCTCGACGTATAGCGGGAGTCTCGAGCAGTACTTC
CDR3aa: CASSSTYSGSLEQYF
j_gene: TRBJ2-7
abundance: few
v_gene: TRBV7-9
d_gene: TRBD2

CDR3nt: TGTGCCAGCAGCTTCTCGACTAGCGGGAGGAATGAGCAGTTCTTC
CDR3aa: CASSFSTSGRNEQFF
j_gene: TRBJ2-1
abundance: -
v_gene: TRBV7-3
d_gene: TRBD2

CDR3nt: TGTGCCAGCAGCTTAGGTTCTAGCGGGAGAACCCAGTACTTC
CDR3aa: CASSLGSSGRTQYF
j_gene: TRBJ2-4
abundance: many
v_gene: TRBV7-2
d_gene: TRBD2

CDR3nt: TGTGCCAGCAGTTACGAAAGCGGGAGGAGCACCTACGAGCAGTACTTC
CDR3aa: CASSYESGRSTYEQYF
j_gene: TRBJ2-7
abundance: -
v_gene: TRBV6-5
d_gene: TRBD2

CDR3nt: TGTGCCAGCAAATCCAACCGGAGGGCCTACGAGCAGTACTTC
CDR3aa: CASKSNRRAYEQYF
j_gene: TRBJ2-7
abundance: -
v_gene: TRBV11-2
d_gene: -

CDR3nt: TGTGCCAGCAGTTCTACAGGGATCGAGCAGTACTTC
CDR3aa: CASSSTGIEQYF
j_gene: TRBJ2-7
abundance: few
v_gene: TRBV6-6
d_gene: -

CDR3nt: TGCGCCAGCAGCCACGCAACTAGCGGATGGGACAATGAGCAGTTCTTC
CDR3aa: CASSHATSGWDNEQFF
j_gene: TRBJ2-1
abundance: -
v_gene: TRBV4-3
d_gene: TRBD2

CDR3nt: TGCGCCAGCAGCTCGGGGTGGGGATCTAGGAGCTCCTACAATGAGCAGTTCTTC
CDR3aa: CASSSGWGSRSSYNEQFF
j_gene: TRBJ2-1
abundance: many
v_gene: TRBV5-1
d_gene: -

CDR3nt: TGCGCCAGCCATAATACAGGGAACAATGAGCAGTTCTTC
CDR3aa: CASHNTGNNEQFF
j_gene: TRBJ2-1
abundance: -
v_gene: TRBV5-1
d_gene: -

CDR3nt: TGTGCCAGCCGCCGGACTAGCGGCCACAATGAGCAGTTCTTC
CDR3aa: CASRRTSGHNEQFF
j_gene: TRBJ2-1
abundance: many
v_gene: TRBV7-9
d_gene: TRBD2

CDR3nt: TGTGCCAGCAGCTTGGGGGTAGCTGGCGAGACCCAGTACTTC
CDR3aa: CASSLGVAGETQYF
j_gene: TRBJ2-5
abundance: few
v_gene: TRBV5-4
d_gene: -

CDR3nt: TGCGCCAGCAGCCGGACAGGCCCAGGGGCTAATGAAAAACTGTTTTTT
CDR3aa: CASSRTGPGANEKLFF
j_gene: TRBJ1-4
abundance: -
v_gene: TRBV5-1
d_gene: TRBD1

CDR3nt: TGTGCCAGCAGCCGAATTCGCCGCGGCTCCTACAATGAGCAGTTCTTC
CDR3aa: CASSRIRRGSYNEQFF
j_gene: TRBJ2-1
abundance: few
v_gene: TRBV11-2
d_gene: -

CDR3nt: TGTGCCAGCAGCGTAGCTCAGGGGGAGATCGACGAGCAGTACTTC
CDR3aa: CASSVAQGEIDEQYF
j_gene: TRBJ2-7
abundance: few
v_gene: TRBV9
d_gene: TRBD1

CDR3nt: TGTGCCAGCAGTTTAGGAGGCCTAGCGGGGACCTACGAGCAGTACTTC
CDR3aa: CASSLGGLAGTYEQYF
j_gene: TRBJ2-7
abundance: few
v_gene: TRBV28
d_gene: TRBD2

CDR3nt: TGTGCCAGCAGTGTCGAACTAGCGGAGAACACCGGGGAGCTGTTTTTT
CDR3aa: CASSVELAENTGELFF
j_gene: TRBJ2-2
abundance: many
v_gene: TRBV2
d_gene: TRBD2

CDR3nt: TGTGCCAGCAGCCAAGGACAGGGAGGCGACTACGAGCAGTACTTC
CDR3aa: CASSQGQGGDYEQYF
j_gene: TRBJ2-7
abundance: few
v_gene: TRBV4-2
d_gene: -

CDR3nt: TGTGCCAGCAGTGAAGCTTTCGAGGGAACCAAAAACATTCAGTACTTC
CDR3aa: CASSEAFEGTKNIQYF
j_gene: TRBJ2-4
abundance: few
v_gene: TRBV6-1
d_gene: -